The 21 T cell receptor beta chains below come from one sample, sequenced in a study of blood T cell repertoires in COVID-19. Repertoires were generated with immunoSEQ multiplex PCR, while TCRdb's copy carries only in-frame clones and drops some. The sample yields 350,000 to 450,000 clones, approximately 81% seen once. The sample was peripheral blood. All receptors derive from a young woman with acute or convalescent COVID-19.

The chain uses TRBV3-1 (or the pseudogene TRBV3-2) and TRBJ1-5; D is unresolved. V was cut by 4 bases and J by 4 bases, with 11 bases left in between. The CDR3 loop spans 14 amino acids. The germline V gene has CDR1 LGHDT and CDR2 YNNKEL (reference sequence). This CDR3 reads CASSPRAGNQPQHF. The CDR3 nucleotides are TGTGCCAGCAGCCCACGGGCGGGGAATCAGCCCCAGCATTTT.

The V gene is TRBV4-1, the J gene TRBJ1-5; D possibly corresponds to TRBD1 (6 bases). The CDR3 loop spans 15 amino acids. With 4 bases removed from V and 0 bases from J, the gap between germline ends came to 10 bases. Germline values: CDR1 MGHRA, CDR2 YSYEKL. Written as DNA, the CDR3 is TGCGCCAGCAGCCCGGGACATTTTAGCAATCAGCCCCAGCATTTT. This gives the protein CASSPGHFSNQPQHF.

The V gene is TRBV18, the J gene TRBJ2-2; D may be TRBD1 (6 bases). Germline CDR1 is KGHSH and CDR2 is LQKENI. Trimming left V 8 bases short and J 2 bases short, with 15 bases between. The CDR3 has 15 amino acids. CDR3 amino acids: CASSRQGPNTGELFF. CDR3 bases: TGTGCCAGCAGTCGTCAGGGGCCCAACACCGGGGAGCTGTTTTTT.

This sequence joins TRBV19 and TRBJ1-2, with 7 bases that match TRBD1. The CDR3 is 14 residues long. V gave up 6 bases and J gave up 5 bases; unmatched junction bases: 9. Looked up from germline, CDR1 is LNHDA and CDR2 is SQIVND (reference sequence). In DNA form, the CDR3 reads TGTGCCAGTAGCCCGCCCGGGACAGCTTATGGCTACACCTTC. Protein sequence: CASSPPGTAYGYTF. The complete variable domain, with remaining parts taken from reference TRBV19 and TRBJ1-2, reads DGGITQSPKYLFRKEGQNVTLSCEQNLNHDAMYWYRQDPGQGLRLIYYSQIVNDFQKGDIAEGYSVSREKKESFPLTVTSAQKNPTAFYLCASSPPGTAYGYTFGSGTRLTVV.

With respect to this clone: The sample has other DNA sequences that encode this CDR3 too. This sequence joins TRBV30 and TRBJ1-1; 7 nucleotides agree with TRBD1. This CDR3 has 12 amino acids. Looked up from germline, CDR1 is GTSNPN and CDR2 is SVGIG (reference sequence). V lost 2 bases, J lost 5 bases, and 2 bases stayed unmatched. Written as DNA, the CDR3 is TGTGCCTGGAGTCCAGGGGGGACTGAAGCTTTCTTT. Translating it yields CAWSPGGTEAFF.

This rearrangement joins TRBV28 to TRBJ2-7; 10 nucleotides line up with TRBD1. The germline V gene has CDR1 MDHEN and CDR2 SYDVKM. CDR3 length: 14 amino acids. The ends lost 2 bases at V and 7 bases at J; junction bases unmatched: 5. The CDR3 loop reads CASSLDRGPREQYF. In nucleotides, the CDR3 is TGTGCCAGCAGTTTAGACAGGGGGCCACGTGAGCAGTACTTC.

CDR3 region: CASSLAGGARNEQFF. DNA for the CDR3: TGTGCCAGCAGCTTAGCGGGGGGCGCAAGAAATGAGCAGTTCTTC. The chain couples TRBV11-2 to TRBJ2-1; D possibly corresponds to TRBD2 (7 bases). The V and J ends lost 1 base and 7 bases respectively, with 14 bases between them. The germline gives CDR1 SGHAT, CDR2 FQNNGV. This CDR3 comprises 15 residues.

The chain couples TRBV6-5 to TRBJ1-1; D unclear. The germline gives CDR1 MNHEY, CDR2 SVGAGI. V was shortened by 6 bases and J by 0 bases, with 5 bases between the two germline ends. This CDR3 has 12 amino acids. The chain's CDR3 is CASRQMNTEAFF. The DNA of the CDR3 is TGTGCCAGCAGACAGATGAACACTGAAGCTTTCTTT.

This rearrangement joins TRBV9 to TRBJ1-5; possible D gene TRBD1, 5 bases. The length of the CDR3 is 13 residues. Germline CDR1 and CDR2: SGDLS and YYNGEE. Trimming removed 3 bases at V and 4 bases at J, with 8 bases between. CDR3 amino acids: CASSGEGNQPQHF. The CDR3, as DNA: TGTGCCAGCAGCGGGGAGGGGAATCAGCCCCAGCATTTT.

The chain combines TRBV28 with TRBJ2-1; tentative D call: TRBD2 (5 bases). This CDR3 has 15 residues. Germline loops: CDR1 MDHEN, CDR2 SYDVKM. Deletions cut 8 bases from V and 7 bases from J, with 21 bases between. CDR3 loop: CASGRAGSYANEQFF. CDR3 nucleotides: TGTGCCAGCGGAAGGGCGGGTAGCTACGCAAATGAGCAGTTCTTC.

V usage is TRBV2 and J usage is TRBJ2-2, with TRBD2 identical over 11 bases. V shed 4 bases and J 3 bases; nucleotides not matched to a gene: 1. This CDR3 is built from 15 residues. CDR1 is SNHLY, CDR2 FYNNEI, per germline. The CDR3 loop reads CASSVGLADTGELFF. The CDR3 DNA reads TGTGCCAGCAGTGTGGGACTAGCGGACACCGGGGAGCTGTTTTTT.

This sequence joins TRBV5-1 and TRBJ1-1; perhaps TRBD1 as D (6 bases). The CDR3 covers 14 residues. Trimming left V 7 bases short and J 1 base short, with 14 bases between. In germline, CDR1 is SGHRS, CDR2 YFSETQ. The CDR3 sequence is CASGPGTTNTEAFF. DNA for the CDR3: TGCGCCAGCGGACCCGGGACAACGAACACTGAAGCTTTCTTT. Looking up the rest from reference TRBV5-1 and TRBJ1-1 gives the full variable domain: KAGVTQTPRYLIKTRGQQVTLSCSPISGHRSVSWYQQTPGQGLQFLFEYFSETQRNKGNFPGRFSGRQFSNSRSEMNVSTLELGDSALYLCASGPGTTNTEAFFGQGTRLTVV.

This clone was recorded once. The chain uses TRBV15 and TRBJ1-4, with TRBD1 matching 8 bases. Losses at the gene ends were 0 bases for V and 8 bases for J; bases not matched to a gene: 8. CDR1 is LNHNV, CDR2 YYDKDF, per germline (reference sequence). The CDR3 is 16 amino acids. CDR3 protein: CATSRDPDRVEEKLFF. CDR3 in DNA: TGTGCCACCAGCAGAGATCCGGACAGGGTAGAAGAAAAACTGTTTTTT.

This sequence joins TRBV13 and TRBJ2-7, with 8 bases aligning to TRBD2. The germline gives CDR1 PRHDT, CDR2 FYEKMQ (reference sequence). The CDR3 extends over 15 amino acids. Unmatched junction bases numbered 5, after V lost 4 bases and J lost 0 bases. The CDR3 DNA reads TGTGCCAGCAGCTCCCTACTAGCGGACTCCTACGAGCAGTACTTC. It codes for CASSSLLADSYEQYF. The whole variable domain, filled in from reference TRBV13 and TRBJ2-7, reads AAGVIQSPRHLIKEKRETATLKCYPIPRHDTVYWYQQGPGQDPQFLISFYEKMQSDKGSIPDRFSAQQFSDYHSELNMSSLELGDSALYFCASSSLLADSYEQYFGPGTRLTVT.

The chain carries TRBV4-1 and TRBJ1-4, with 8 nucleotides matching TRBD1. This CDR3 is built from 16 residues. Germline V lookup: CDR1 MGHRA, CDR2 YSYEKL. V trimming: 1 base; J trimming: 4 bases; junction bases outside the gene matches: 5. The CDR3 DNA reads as TGCGCCAGCAGCCAAGGAGGGGGACAGGTTAATGAAAAACTGTTTTTT. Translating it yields CASSQGGGQVNEKLFF.

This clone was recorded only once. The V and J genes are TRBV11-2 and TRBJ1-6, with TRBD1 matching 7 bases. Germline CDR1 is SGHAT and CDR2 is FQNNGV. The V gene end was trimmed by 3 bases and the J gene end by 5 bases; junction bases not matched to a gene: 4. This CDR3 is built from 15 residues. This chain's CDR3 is CASSLEGADNSPLHF. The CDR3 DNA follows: TGTGCCAGCAGCTTGGAGGGGGCGGATAATTCACCCCTCCACTTT.

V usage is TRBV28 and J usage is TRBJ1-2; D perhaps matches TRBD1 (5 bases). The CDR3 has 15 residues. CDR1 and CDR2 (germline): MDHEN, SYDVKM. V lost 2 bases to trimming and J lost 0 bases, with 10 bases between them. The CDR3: CASSLGGSPNYGYTF. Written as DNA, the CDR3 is TGTGCCAGCAGTTTAGGGGGGTCCCCTAACTATGGCTACACCTTC.

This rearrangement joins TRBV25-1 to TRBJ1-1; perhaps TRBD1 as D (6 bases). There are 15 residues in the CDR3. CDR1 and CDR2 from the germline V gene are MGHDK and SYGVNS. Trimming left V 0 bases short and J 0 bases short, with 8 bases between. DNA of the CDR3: TGTGCCAGCAGTGAATATCAGGGGATGAACACTGAAGCTTTCTTT. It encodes CASSEYQGMNTEAFF.

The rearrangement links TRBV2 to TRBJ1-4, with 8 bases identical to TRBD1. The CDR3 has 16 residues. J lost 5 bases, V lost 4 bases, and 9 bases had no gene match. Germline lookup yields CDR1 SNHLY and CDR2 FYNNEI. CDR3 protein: CASSVEDREPNEKLFF. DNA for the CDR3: TGTGCCAGCAGTGTCGAGGACAGGGAGCCCAATGAAAAACTGTTTTTT.

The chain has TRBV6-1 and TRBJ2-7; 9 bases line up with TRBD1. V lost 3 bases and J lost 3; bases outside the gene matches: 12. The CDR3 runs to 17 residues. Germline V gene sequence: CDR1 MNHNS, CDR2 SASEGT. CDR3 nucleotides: TGTGCCAGCAGTGAGCGAACGACGGGACAGGGAGTCTACGAGCAGTACTTC. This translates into CASSERTTGQGVYEQYF.

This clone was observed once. CDR3 protein: CASIFSHGRENPNYGYTF. In DNA, the CDR3 is TGTGCCAGTATCTTTAGCCACGGACGGGAGAATCCTAACTATGGCTACACCTTC. This rearrangement joins TRBV19 to TRBJ1-2; unclear D gene. In germline, CDR1 is LNHDA, CDR2 SQIVND (reference sequence). The CDR3 has 18 amino acids. V was pared by 7 bases and J by 0 bases, with 24 bases between.